This T cell receptor (beta chain) comes out of a study of T cell changes during pregnancy in multiple sclerosis (dated by TCRdb to between 2019 and 2020). In terms of the full investigation: In women with multiple sclerosis, the researchers looked at how the T cell repertoire shifted as pregnancy progressed.

V and J are truncated by 0 bases and 2 bases respectively, leaving an intervening sequence of 18 bases. The CDR3 numbers 17 residues from cysteine through phenylalanine. Of the read, only the CDR3 DNA is kept; its 51 bases are in frame from base 1. The germline V gene yields SGHRS for CDR1 and YFSETQ for CDR2. As for this clone: Its recognized antigen is unknown. Base qualities are not provided; no much larger clone lies one nucleotide away.

Preparation of the library involved the immunoSEQ multiplex PCR assay. TCRdb provides this immuneACCESS table in a form limited to in-frame rearrangements. Some clones are lacking; in checked studies, under half of them reflect an unresolved V gene, and why the rest are absent is not known. The sample yields about 43,000 clones; under 95% were counted once. The ten largest account for more than 1.4% of the sample. Sequenced sample: PBMCs (not recorded whether the cells were cultured). The sequence is built from TRBV5-1 and TRBJ2-7; perhaps TRBD2 is the D gene, with 5 bases matching. The sequence derives from a female donor with multiple sclerosis, enrolled in a pregnancy study. The CDR3 region has the sequence CASSLANPLADTYEQYF. In nucleotide form, the sequence is TGCGCCAGCAGCTTGGCCAACCCGCTAGCTGATACCTACGAGCAGTACTTC.